These 20 T cell receptor beta chains share one sample of origin, sequenced in a study of human T cells and chemical hapten exposure. TCRdb itself ran the RACE reads through MiXCR, one entry per CDR3 protein. The data contain about 340,000 distinct CDR3 sequences, approximately 6.3% of them singletons. The time point denotes: patch test 1, 2 weeks after DPC sensitization. Treatment here: therapeutic diphenylcyclopropenone sensitization with weekly scalp DPC. The sample in question was whole blood, obtained in connection with sensitization to the hapten diphenylcyclopropenone (DPC). The receptors originated from a woman between 18 and 29 years old with alopecia areata. Some clones in this sample may be carry-over from other donors' samples.

In this sample, this clonotype turned up a few times. The chain couples TRBV10-3 to TRBJ2-5; D is undetermined. This CDR3 is 15 amino acids long. V lost 3 bases, J lost 0 bases, and 11 bases lay in between. Germline V CDR1 and CDR2: ENHRY, SYGVKD. CDR3 amino acids: CAISDKRLNQETQYF. The CDR3 bases are TGTGCCATCAGTGATAAACGGCTGAACCAAGAGACCCAGTACTTC.

This clonotype occurred a few times. The chain uses TRBV2 and TRBJ1-2; D unresolved. V dropped 3 bases and J dropped 4 bases, with 9 bases sitting between them. This CDR3 comprises 13 residues. CDR1 and CDR2 (germline): SNHLY, FYNNEI. The CDR3 sequence: CASSENSLYGYTF. The CDR3 DNA follows: TGTGCCAGCAGTGAGAACAGCCTCTATGGCTACACCTTC. The full variable domain, in which reference TRBV2 and TRBJ1-2 provide the parts outside the CDR3, is EPEVTQTPSHQVTQMGQEVILRCVPISNHLYFYWYRQILGQKVEFLVSFYNNEISEKSEIFDDQFSVERPDGSNFTLKIRSTKLEDSAMYFCASSENSLYGYTFGSGTRLTVV.

Many counts were recorded for this clonotype. The rearrangement joins TRBV10-3 to TRBJ2-7; TRBD1 aligns across 9 bases. V lost 3 bases and J lost 3; bases outside the gene matches: 3. CDR3 size: 14 residues. Germline V lookup: CDR1 ENHRY, CDR2 SYGVKD. CDR3 sequence: CAISDPTGGYEQYF. CDR3 nucleotide sequence: TGTGCCATCAGTGATCCGACAGGGGGCTACGAGCAGTACTTC.

The sample holds a few counts of this clonotype. This chain links TRBV4-2 with TRBJ1-4; D remains unclear. CDR3 length: 15 residues. V lost 0 bases to trimming and J lost 7 bases, with 12 bases between them. CDR1 is LGHNA and CDR2 is YNFKEQ in the germline V gene. CDR3 sequence (DNA): TGTGCCAGCAGCCAAGATTTCTCGATTGGTGAAAAACTGTTTTTT. It is translated as CASSQDFSIGEKLFF.

This clonotype appeared a few times. The chain carries TRBV5-1 and TRBJ1-4; tentative D call: TRBD1 (5 bases). This CDR3 is built from 14 residues. Germline loops: CDR1 SGHRS, CDR2 YFSETQ. Trimming shortened V by 4 bases and J by 5 bases, and 12 bases separated the two germline ends. CDR3 sequence reads: CASSPGDGNEKLFF. Here the CDR3 DNA reads TGCGCCAGCAGCCCTGGGGACGGCAATGAAAAACTGTTTTTT.

Turning to this clonotype: The junction departs from the called germline gene at one end, perhaps through a read error. The chain combines TRBV6-1 with TRBJ1-4, with D hard to call. Germline lookup yields CDR1 MNHNS and CDR2 SASEGT. The CDR3 consists of 14 residues. CDR3 protein: CASTEVWGAEKLFF. For the CDR3, the DNA is TGTGCCAGCACTGAAGTCTGGGGAGCGGAAAAACTGTTTTTT.

J is TRBJ2-3 and V is TRBV4-2; D unclear. Germline V gene sequence: CDR1 LGHNA, CDR2 YNFKEQ. CDR3 length: 15 residues. V lost 1 base and J lost 2, with 10 bases in between. CDR3 nucleotides: TGTGCCAGCAGCCAAGCCTCGTCCTACACAGATACGCAGTATTTT. This encodes CASSQASSYTDTQYF.

This clonotype showed up just a few times. The chain links TRBV15 to TRBJ1-5; TRBD1 matches at 8 bases. Germline CDR1 and CDR2: LNHNV and YYDKDF (reference sequence). This CDR3 has 15 residues. Germline trimming cut 5 bases from V and 4 bases from J; bases unmatched to any gene: 7. As DNA, the CDR3 is TGTGCCACCAGCCCTGACAGGGGTCGAAATCAGCCCCAGCATTTT. It yields the protein CATSPDRGRNQPQHF. Full variable domain (remainder filled in from reference TRBV15 and TRBJ1-5): DAMVIQNPRYQVTQFGKPVTLSCSQTLNHNVMYWYQQKSSQAPKLLFHYYDKDFNNEADTPDNFQSRRPNTSFCFLDIRSPGLGDTAMYLCATSPDRGRNQPQHFGDGTRLSIL.

This clonotype was detected a few times. The chain carries TRBV5-1 and TRBJ1-2; D not resolved. This CDR3 region has 17 residues. CDR1 is SGHRS and CDR2 is YFSETQ in the germline V gene. Trimming stripped 4 bases from V and 8 bases from J, with 27 bases between. CDR3 loop: CASSPETPEAVLLGYTF. For the CDR3, the DNA is TGCGCCAGCAGCCCCGAGACTCCAGAGGCAGTGCTACTCGGCTACACCTTC.

This clonotype was observed a few times. The chain is built from TRBV7-3 and TRBJ2-1, with D hard to call. CDR1 SGHTA and CDR2 FQGTGA come from the germline V gene. This CDR3 spans 13 amino acids. Trimming left V 5 bases short and J 4 bases short, with 9 bases between. The CDR3 region is CASSRARYNEQFF. The CDR3 DNA follows: TGTGCCAGCAGCCGCGCACGGTACAATGAGCAGTTCTTC.

This clonotype came up a few times. The J gene is TRBJ1-2, the V gene TRBV4-1, with a weak D call TRBD1 (5 bases). The CDR3 length is 13 residues. Trimming left V 3 bases short and J 6 bases short, with 11 bases between. Germline V gives CDR1 MGHRA, CDR2 YSYEKL. The CDR3 nucleotides read TGCGCCAGCAGCCAGGGGGAGGTTAATGGCTACACCTTC. This encodes CASSQGEVNGYTF.

Ten or more counts support this clonotype. The chain employs TRBV21-1 and TRBJ2-5; no check of the table's D call, TRBD1, against the DNA was made. TRBV21-1 is a recognized pseudogene. This CDR3 has 13 residues. The CDR3 is CASTRGGDRAQYF. In DNA, the CDR3 is TGTGCCAGCACCCGAGGAGGGGACAGGGCCCAGTACTTC.

The chain employs TRBV2 and TRBJ1-4; TRBD1 aligns across 8 bases. The V segment lost 5 bases and the J segment 13 bases; nucleotides outside the gene matches: 6. Germline-derived CDR1 and CDR2 are SNHLY and FYNNEI. The CDR3 runs to 12 residues. The CDR3 here is CASSYDQGALFF. CDR3 DNA: TGTGCCAGCAGTTATGACCAGGGGGCACTGTTTTTT.

The chain combines TRBV6-1 with TRBJ2-7; a possible D gene is TRBD2 (5 bases). Trimming removed 3 bases from V and 7 bases from J, with 13 bases in between. Germline-derived CDR1 and CDR2 are MNHNS and SASEGT. This CDR3 spans 13 amino acids. The chain's CDR3 is CASSEEALGEQYF. In nucleotides, the CDR3 is TGTGCCAGCAGTGAGGAGGCATTGGGAGAGCAGTACTTC.

This clonotype was seen more than once but under ten times. This sequence joins TRBV9 and TRBJ2-6; D tentatively fits TRBD1 or TRBD2 (5 bases each). The CDR3 extends over 16 amino acids. Trimming pared 0 bases from V and 0 bases from J, leaving 7 bases between. Germline V gene sequence: CDR1 SGDLS, CDR2 YYNGEE. In nucleotides, the CDR3 is TGTGCCAGCAGCGTAGATGGGGGCTCTGGGGCCAACGTCCTGACTTTC. Translation: CASSVDGGSGANVLTF.

This clonotype has a handful of counts. The chain joins TRBV20-1 to TRBJ1-6, with TRBD1 matching over 7 bases. The junction had 7 bases not matched to a gene; V was cut back by 0 bases and J by 2 bases. The CDR3 extends over 17 amino acids. Germline CDR1 reads DFQATT; CDR2 reads SNEGSKA (reference sequence). This CDR3 is CSARDLAGGAYNSPLHF. The CDR3 nucleotides read TGCAGTGCTAGAGATCTGGCAGGGGGGGCCTATAATTCACCCCTCCACTTT.

The chain is built from TRBV6-5 and TRBJ2-7; 9 nucleotides match TRBD1. The junction had 2 bases not matched to a gene; V was cut back by 2 bases and J by 3 bases. The CDR3 extends over 14 amino acids. CDR1 is MNHEY and CDR2 is SVGAGI in the germline V gene. CDR3 DNA sequence: TGTGCCAGCAGTTACAGGGACAGGGACTACGAGCAGTACTTC. Translated: CASSYRDRDYEQYF.

This rearrangement joins TRBV29-1 to TRBJ1-3; no clear D. Germline CDR1 is SQVTM and CDR2 is ANQGSEA. Trimming shortened V by 4 bases and J by 0 bases, and 7 bases separated the two germline ends. The CDR3 totals 13 residues. The DNA for the CDR3 is TGCAGCGTTGTCAAGGACTCTGGAAACACCATATATTTT. Translation gives CSVVKDSGNTIYF.

This clonotype was seen only a few times. DNA of the CDR3: TGCGCCAGCAGGGAGACAGGGGCGACTGAAGCTTTCTTT. Protein sequence: CASRETGATEAFF. The chain employs TRBV4-3 and TRBJ1-1, with 8 bases identical to TRBD1. Germline V gene data show CDR1 as LGHNA and CDR2 as YSLEER. V shed 6 bases, J shed 5 bases, and the junction held 5 bases outside the gene matches. The CDR3 is 13 amino acids.

This clonotype was seen at least ten times. The gene calls are TRBV28 and TRBJ2-7; D is ambiguous. In germline, CDR1 is MDHEN, CDR2 SYDVKM. There are 15 residues in the CDR3. V was cut by 4 bases and J by 4 bases, with 17 bases left in between. This chain's CDR3 is CASSSETVNYYEQYF. CDR3 DNA: TGTGCCAGCAGTTCGGAGACGGTGAACTATTACGAGCAGTACTTC.